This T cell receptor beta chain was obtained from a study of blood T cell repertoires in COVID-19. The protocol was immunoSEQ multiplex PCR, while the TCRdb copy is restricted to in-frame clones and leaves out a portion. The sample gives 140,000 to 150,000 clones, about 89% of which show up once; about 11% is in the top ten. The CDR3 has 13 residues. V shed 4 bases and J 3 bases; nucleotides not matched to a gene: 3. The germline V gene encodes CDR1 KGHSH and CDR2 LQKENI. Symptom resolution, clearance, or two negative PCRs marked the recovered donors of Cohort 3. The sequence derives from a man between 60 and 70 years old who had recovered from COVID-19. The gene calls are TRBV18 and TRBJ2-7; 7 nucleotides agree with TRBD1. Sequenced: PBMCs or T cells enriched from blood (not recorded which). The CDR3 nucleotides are TGTGCCAGCTCACGAACAGGGGTCTACGAGCAGTACTTC. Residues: CASSRTGVYEQYF.